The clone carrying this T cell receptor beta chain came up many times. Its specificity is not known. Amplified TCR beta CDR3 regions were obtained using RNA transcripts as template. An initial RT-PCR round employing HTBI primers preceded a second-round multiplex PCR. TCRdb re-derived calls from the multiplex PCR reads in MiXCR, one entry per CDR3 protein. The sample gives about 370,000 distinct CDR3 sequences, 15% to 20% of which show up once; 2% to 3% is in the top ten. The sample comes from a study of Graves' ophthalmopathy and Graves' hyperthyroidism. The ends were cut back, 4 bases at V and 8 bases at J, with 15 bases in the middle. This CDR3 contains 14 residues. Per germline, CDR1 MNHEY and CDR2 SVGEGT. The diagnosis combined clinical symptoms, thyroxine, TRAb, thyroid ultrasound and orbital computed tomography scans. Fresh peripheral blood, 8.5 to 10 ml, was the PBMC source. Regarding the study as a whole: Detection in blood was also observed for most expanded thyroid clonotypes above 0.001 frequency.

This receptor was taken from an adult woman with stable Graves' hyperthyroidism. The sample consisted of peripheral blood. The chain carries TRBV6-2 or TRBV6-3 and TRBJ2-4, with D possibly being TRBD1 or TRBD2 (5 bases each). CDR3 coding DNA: TGTGCCAGCAGTTCGGCCGGGACCGAATACATTCAGTACTTC. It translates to CASSSAGTEYIQYF.